This is a list of T cell receptor beta chains from one sample in a study of identical twins. TCRdb independently ran MiXCR on the 5' RACE reads; one entry per CDR3 protein. Of nearly 650,000 distinct CDR3 sequences listed, about 7% are singletons. These data were also reused for a study on yellow fever vaccine responses in identical twins.

Source material: PBMCs. These receptors were collected from a woman under 30 in good health. CDR3s include the opening cysteine and the closing phenylalanine or tryptophan. The D gene is left open where the match is weak. Only some rows state a clone size, as once, few, many or a class for expanded clones.

D gene	J gene	V gene	clone size	CDR3 protein	CDR3 DNA
-	TRBJ2-7	TRBV2	many	CASSEPGEATSNSYEQYF	TGTGCCAGCAGTGAGCCGGGGGAGGCAACTTCTAACTCCTACGAGCAGTACTTC
-	TRBJ1-2	TRBV2	-	CASIPVGYGYTF	TGTGCCAGCATCCCCGTTGGATATGGCTACACCTTC
-	TRBJ2-7	TRBV10-3	-	CAISDPGEDSYEQYF	TGTGCCATCAGTGACCCGGGAGAAGATTCCTACGAGCAGTACTTC
TRBD1	TRBJ2-2	TRBV10-3	few	CAINHDRGNTGELFF	TGTGCCATCAATCACGACAGGGGGAACACCGGGGAGCTGTTTTTT
-	TRBJ2-2	TRBV12-3/TRBV12-4	many	CASGGTLNTGELFF	TGTGCCAGCGGGGGGACGCTAAACACCGGGGAGCTGTTTTTT
-	TRBJ2-1	TRBV29-1	many	CSVEGGGAGVWNEQFF	TGCAGCGTTGAAGGGGGTGGGGCGGGTGTCTGGAATGAGCAGTTCTTC
-	TRBJ1-2	TRBV7-2	few	CASSLTGSAYGYTF	TGTGCCAGCAGCTTAACAGGGTCCGCCTATGGCTACACCTTC
TRBD2	TRBJ2-3	TRBV3-1	many	CASSQDLIAGVTDTQYF	TGTGCCAGCAGCCAAGATCTGATAGCGGGGGTCACAGATACGCAGTATTTT
-	TRBJ1-1	TRBV15	few	CATSDPGKVNTEAFF	TGTGCCACCAGCGACCCGGGGAAGGTGAACACTGAAGCTTTCTTT
-	TRBJ2-3	TRBV11-2	many	CASSLVANTDTQYF	TGTGCCAGCAGCTTAGTAGCTAACACAGATACGCAGTATTTT
TRBD2	TRBJ2-1	TRBV3-1	-	CASSQSGGATKFF	TGTGCCAGCAGCCAAAGCGGGGGGGCAACGAAGTTCTTC
-	TRBJ1-1	TRBV7-2	-	CASSLGSGGTEAFF	TGTGCCAGCAGCTTAGGGAGCGGGGGAACTGAAGCTTTCTTT
TRBD2	TRBJ2-2	TRBV11-2	few	CASSSRGWLAVNTGELFF	TGTGCCAGCAGCTCCCGGGGTTGGCTAGCGGTGAACACCGGGGAGCTGTTTTTT